This T cell receptor beta chain derives from a study of identical twins. In TCRdb, the 5' RACE reads were re-called with MiXCR into one record per CDR3 protein. The sample has roughly 220,000 distinct CDR3 sequences, 6.5% to 8% seen once. The V segment lost 4 bases and the J segment 2 bases; nucleotides outside the gene matches: 9. The germline V gene encodes CDR1 LGHNT and CDR2 FRNRAP. The CDR3 loop spans 16 amino acids. In every case, the donor was a healthy Caucasian. The study, taken as a whole, reports: Whereas memory repertoires showed no such difference, abundant cord blood beta clonotypes carried fewer insertions.

This clonotype was picked up a small number of times. Antigen: not known. These data also formed part of another study, on T cells expressing NK-cell markers. That work contributes: Several experiments confined sorting to alpha-beta TCR T cells with an anti-gamma-delta TCR antibody.

Sequenced: CD8+ T cells sorted from blood. The TCR comes from a woman in her late teens or twenties in good health. The V and J genes are TRBV12-5 and TRBJ2-5; 8 positions agree with TRBD1. CDR3: CASGSRDRLLQETQYF. Written as DNA, the CDR3 is TGTGCTAGTGGTTCCCGGGACAGGCTACTACAAGAGACCCAGTACTTC.